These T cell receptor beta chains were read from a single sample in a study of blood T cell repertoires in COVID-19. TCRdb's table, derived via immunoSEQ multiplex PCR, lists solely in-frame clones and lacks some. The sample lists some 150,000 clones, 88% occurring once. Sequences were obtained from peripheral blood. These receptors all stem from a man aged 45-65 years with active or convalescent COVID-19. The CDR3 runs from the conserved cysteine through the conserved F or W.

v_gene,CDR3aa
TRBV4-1,CASSQESIGGNQPQHF
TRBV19,CASSSRQGTREQYF
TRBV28,CASSLRGPGEGRLQETQYF
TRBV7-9,CASSLSIAPNEQFF
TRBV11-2,CASSLSSGGRTFSYEQYF
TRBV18,CASSPGSNSPLHF
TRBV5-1,CASSATSGIQKTQYF
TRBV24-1,CATSDFPLPAQYF
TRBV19,CASSIAGRQPQHF
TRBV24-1,CATSDGGSSTDTQYF
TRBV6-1,CASSDPGTGWSYEQYF
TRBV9,CASSSSQVQLQETQYF
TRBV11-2,CASSLDRKSSGSSYNEQFF
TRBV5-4,CASSEGTGGFETQYF
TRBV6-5,CASSYRGEQYF
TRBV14,CASSGTGTYNEQFF
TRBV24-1,CATSDRGGTDEQYF
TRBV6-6,CASSYSTREGEQYF
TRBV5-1,CASSLGGEDIQYF
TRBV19,CASSQTDNEQFF
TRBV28,CASSLDRDRENTGELFF
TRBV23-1,CASSQHPVRTEAFF
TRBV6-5,CASSFTQDTGELFF